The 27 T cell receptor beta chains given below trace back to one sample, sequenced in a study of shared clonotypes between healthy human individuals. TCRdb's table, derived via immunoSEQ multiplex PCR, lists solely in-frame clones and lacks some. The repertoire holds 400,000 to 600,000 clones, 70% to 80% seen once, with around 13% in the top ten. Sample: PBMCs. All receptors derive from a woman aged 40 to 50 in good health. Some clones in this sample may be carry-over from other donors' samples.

The CDR3 DNA is TGTGCCAGCAGCTTAGCTCGGGCCCAGGTGCTTAATGAAAAACTGTTTTTT. It encodes CASSLARAQVLNEKLFF. The chain is built from TRBV7-9 and TRBJ1-4; D gene unclear. Trimming took off 0 bases at V and 4 bases at J, with 15 bases between the two ends. This CDR3 is 17 amino acids long. Germline CDR1 reads SEHNR; CDR2 reads FQNEAQ (reference sequence).

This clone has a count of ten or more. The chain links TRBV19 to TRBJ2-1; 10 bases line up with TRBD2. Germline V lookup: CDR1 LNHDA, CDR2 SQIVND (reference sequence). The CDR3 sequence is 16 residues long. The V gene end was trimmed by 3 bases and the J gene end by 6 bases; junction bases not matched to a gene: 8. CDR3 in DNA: TGTGCCAGTAGTATCGGCGGGGCTAGCGGGAGCAATGAGCAGTTCTTC. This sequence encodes CASSIGGASGSNEQFF.

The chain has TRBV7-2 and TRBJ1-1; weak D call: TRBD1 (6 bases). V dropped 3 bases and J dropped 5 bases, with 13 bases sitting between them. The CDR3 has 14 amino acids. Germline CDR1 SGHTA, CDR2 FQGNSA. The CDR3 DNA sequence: TGTGCCAGCAGCTTCCGCAGGGGAGGAACTGAAGCTTTCTTT. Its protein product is CASSFRRGGTEAFF.

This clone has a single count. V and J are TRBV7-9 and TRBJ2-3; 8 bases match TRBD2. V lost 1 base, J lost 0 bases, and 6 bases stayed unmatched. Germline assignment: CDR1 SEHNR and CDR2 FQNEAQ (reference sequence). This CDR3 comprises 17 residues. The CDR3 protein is CASSLEELAASTDTQYF. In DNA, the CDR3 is TGTGCCAGCAGCTTAGAGGAACTAGCGGCTAGCACAGATACGCAGTATTTT.

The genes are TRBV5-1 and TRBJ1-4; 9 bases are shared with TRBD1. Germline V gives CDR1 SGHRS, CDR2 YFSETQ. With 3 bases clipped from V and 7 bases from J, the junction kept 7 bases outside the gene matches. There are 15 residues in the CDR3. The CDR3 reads CASSYQQGAGEKLFF. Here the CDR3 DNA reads TGCGCCAGCAGCTATCAACAGGGGGCGGGTGAAAAACTGTTTTTT.

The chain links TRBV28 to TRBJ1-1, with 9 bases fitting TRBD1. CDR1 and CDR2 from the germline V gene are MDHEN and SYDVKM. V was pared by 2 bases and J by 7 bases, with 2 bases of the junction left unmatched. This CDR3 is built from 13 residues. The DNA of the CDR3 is TGTGCCAGCAGTTTACGGGACAGGGATGAAGCTTTCTTT. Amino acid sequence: CASSLRDRDEAFF.

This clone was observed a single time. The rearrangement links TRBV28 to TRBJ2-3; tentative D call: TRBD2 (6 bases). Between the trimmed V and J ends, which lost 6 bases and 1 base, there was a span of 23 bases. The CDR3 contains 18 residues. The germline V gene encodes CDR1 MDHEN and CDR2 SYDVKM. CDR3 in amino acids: CASSYRDSLVFGTDTQYF. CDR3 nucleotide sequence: TGTGCCAGCAGCTACCGGGACTCTTTGGTATTTGGCACAGATACGCAGTATTTT.

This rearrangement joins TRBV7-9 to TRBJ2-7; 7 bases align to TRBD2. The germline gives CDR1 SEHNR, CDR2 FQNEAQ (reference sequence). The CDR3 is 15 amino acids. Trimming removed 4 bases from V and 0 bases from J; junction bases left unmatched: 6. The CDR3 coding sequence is TGTGCCAGCAGCTGGGTAGGCGGGAGCTCCTACGAGCAGTACTTC. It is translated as CASSWVGGSSYEQYF.

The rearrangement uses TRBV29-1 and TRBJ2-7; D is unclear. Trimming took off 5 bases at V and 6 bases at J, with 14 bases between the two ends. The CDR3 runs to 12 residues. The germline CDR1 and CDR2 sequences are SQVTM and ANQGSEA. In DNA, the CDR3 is TGCAGCGTTAAAGGGCCGACGGGCGAGCAGTACTTC. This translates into CSVKGPTGEQYF.

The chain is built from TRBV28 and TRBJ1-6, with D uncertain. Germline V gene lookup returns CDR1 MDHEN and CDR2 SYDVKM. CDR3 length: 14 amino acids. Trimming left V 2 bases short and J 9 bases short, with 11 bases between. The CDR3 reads CASSLGKDASPLHF. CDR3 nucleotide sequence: TGTGCCAGCAGTTTAGGGAAAGACGCTTCACCCCTCCACTTT.

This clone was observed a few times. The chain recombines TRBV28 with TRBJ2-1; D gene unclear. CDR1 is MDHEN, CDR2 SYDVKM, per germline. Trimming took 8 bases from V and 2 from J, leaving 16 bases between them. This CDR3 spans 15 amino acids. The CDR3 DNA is TGTGCCAGCGGGCTAACGCGAGGACCCTACAATGAGCAGTTCTTC. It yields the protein CASGLTRGPYNEQFF.

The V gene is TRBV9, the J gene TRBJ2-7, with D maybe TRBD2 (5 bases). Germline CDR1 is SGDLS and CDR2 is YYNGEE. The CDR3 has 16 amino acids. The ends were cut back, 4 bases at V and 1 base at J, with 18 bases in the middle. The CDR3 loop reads CASSPRGGRGSYEQYF. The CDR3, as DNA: TGTGCCAGCAGCCCACGGGGTGGGCGCGGGTCCTACGAGCAGTACTTC.

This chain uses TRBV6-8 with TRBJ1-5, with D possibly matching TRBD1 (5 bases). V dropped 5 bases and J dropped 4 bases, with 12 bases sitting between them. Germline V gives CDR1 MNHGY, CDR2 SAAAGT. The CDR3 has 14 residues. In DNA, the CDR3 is TGTGCCAGCAGTGAACAAGGGGAAAATCAGCCCCAGCATTTT. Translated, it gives CASSEQGENQPQHF.

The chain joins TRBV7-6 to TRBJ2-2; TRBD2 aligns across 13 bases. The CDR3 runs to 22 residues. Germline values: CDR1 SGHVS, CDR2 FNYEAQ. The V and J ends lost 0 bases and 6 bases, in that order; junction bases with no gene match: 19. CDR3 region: CASSLARKKDQRTSGSAGELFF. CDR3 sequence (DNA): TGTGCCAGCAGCTTAGCGCGAAAGAAAGATCAAAGGACTAGCGGGAGCGCCGGGGAGCTGTTTTTT.

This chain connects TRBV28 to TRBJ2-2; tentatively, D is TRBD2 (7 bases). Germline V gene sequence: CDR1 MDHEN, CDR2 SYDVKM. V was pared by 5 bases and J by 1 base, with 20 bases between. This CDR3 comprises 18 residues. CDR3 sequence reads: CASSSRKQGGENTGELFF. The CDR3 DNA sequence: TGTGCCAGCAGTAGCCGAAAACAGGGAGGGGAGAACACCGGGGAGCTGTTTTTT. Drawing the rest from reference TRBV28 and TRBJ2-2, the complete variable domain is DVKVTQSSRYLVKRTGEKVFLECVQDMDHENMFWYRQDPGLGLRLIYFSYDVKMKEKGDIPEGYSVSREKKERFSLILESASTNQTSMYLCASSSRKQGGENTGELFFGEGSRLTVL.

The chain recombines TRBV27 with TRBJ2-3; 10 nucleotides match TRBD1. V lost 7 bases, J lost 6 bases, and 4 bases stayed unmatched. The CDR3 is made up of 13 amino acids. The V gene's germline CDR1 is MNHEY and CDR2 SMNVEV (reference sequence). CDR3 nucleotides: TGTGCCAGCAAGGGACAGGGGATGGATACGCAGTATTTT. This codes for CASKGQGMDTQYF.

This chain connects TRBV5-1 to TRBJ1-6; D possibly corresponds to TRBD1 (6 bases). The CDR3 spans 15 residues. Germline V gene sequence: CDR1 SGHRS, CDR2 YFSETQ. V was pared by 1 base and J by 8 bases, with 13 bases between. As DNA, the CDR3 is TGCGCCAGCAGCTTGAGCGGACAGCCCCATTCACCCCTCCACTTT. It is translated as CASSLSGQPHSPLHF.

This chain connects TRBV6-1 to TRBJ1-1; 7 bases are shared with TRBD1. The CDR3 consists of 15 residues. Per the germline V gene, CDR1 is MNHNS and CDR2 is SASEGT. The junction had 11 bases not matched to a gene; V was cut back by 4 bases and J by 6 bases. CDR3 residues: CASSVGQWNSAEAFF. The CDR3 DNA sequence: TGTGCCAGCAGTGTGGGACAGTGGAATTCTGCTGAAGCTTTCTTT.

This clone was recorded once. Here the CDR3 DNA reads TGCGCCAGCAGCCAGCTGGGACAGGGGAACACCGGGGAGCTGTTTTTT. Protein sequence: CASSQLGQGNTGELFF. The chain carries TRBV4-1 and TRBJ2-2, with 9 positions matching TRBD1. The germline gives CDR1 MGHRA, CDR2 YSYEKL. V was pared by 3 bases and J by 1 base, with 3 bases of the junction left unmatched. The CDR3 is made up of 16 amino acids.

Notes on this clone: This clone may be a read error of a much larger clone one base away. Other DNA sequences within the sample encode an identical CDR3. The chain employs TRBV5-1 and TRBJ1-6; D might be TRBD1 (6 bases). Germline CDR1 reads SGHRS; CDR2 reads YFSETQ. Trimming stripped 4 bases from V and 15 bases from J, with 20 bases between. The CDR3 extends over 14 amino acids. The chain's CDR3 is CASSLGTRAVDLHF. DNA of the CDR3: TGCGCCAGCAGCCTGGGGACACGGGCTGTGGACCTCCACTTT. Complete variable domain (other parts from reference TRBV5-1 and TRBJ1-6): KAGVTQTPRYLIKTRGQQVTLSCSPISGHRSVSWYQQTPGQGLQFLFEYFSETQRNKGNFPGRFSGRQFSNSRSEMNVSTLELGDSALYLCASSLGTRAVDLHFGNGTRLTVT.

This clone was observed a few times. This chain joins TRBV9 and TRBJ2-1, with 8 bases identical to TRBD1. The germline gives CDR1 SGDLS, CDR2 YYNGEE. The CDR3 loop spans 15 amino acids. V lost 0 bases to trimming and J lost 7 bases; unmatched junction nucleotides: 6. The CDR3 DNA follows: TGTGCCAGCAGCGTAGGTGGAGACAGGGGTAATGAGCAGTTCTTC. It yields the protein CASSVGGDRGNEQFF.

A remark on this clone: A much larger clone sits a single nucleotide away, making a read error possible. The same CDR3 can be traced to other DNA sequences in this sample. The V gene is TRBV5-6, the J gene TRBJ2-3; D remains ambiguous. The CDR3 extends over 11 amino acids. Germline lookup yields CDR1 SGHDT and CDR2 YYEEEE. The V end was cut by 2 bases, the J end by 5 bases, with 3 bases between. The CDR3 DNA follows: TGTGCCAGCAGCTTTGGAGATACGCAGTATTTT. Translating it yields CASSFGDTQYF.

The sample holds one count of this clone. CDR3 in DNA: TGTGCCAGCAGCCCGTGGACAGGGGGTAACTATGGCTACACCTTC. Translation: CASSPWTGGNYGYTF. The chain joins TRBV5-4 to TRBJ1-2; TRBD1 matches at 10 bases. Germline V gene data show CDR1 as SGHNT and CDR2 as YYREEE (reference sequence). V lost 4 bases, J lost 1 base, and 4 bases stayed unmatched. The CDR3 contains 15 residues.

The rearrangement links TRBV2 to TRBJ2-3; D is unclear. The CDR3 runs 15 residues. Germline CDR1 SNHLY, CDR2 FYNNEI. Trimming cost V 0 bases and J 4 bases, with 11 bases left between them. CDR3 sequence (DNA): TGTGCCAGCAGTGAAGCGCTTGTAGGCTCAGATACGCAGTATTTT. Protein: CASSEALVGSDTQYF.

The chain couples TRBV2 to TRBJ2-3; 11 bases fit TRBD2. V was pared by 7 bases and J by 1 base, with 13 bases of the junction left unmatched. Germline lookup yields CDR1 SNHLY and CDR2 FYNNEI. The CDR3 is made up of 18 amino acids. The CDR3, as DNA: TGTGCCAGCACCTCTTCCCCCCTAGCGGGAGGTGGCACAGATACGCAGTATTTT. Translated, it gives CASTSSPLAGGGTDTQYF.

This chain's CDR3 is CASSERRSLMYNEQFF. The CDR3 DNA sequence: TGCGCCAGCAGTGAGAGAAGGAGCCTGATGTACAATGAGCAGTTCTTC. V usage is TRBV10-1 and J usage is TRBJ2-1; unclear D gene. The CDR3 loop spans 16 amino acids. Germline-derived CDR1 and CDR2 are WNHNN and SYGVQD (reference sequence). Between the trimmed V and J ends, which lost 2 bases and 4 bases, there was a span of 15 bases.

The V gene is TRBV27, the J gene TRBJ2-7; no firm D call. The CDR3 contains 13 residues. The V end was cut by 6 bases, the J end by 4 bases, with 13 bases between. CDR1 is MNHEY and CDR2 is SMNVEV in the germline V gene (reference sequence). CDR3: CASSRGRLYEQYF. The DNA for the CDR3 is TGTGCCAGCAGCCGAGGACGCCTTTACGAGCAGTACTTC.